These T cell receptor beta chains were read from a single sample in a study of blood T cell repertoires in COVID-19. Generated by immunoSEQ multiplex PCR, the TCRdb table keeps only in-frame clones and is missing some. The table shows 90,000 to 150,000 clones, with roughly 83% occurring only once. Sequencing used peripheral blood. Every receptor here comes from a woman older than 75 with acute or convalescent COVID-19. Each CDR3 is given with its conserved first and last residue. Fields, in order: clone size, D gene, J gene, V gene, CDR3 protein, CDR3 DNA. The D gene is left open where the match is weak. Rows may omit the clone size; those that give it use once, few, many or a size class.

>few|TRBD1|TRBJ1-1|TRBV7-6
CASSLGQENTEAFF
TGTGCCAGCAGCCTCGGACAGGAGAACACTGAAGCTTTCTTT
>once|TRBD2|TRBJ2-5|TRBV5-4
CASSLRMAGEETQYF
TGTGCCAGCAGCTTGCGGATGGCGGGGGAAGAGACCCAGTACTTC
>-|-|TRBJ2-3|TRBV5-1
CASSSGAGGTDTQYF
TGCGCCAGCAGCTCAGGAGCAGGGGGGACAGATACGCAGTATTTT
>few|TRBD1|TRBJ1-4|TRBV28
CASSLQGATNEKLFF
TGTGCCAGCAGTTTACAGGGGGCAACTAATGAAAAACTGTTTTTT
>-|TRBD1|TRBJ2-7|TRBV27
CASSFWDRNSEQYF
TGTGCCAGCAGTTTTTGGGACAGAAATAGCGAGCAGTACTTC
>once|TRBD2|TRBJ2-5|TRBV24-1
CATSEGSSGRTQETQYF
TGTGCCACCAGTGAGGGATCTAGCGGGAGGACCCAAGAGACCCAGTACTTC
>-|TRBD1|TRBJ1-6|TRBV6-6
CASSPDRGVSPLHF
TGTGCCAGCAGTCCGGACAGGGGGGTCTCACCCCTCCACTTT
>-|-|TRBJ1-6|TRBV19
CASSIGGANNNSPLHF
TGTGCCAGTAGTATCGGGGGGGCAAACAATAATTCACCCCTCCACTTT
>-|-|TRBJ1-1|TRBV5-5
CASSLTGFEAFF
TGTGCCAGCAGTTTAACAGGATTTGAAGCTTTCTTT
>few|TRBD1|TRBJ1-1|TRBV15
CATSNRGMNTEAFF
TGTGCCACCAGCAACAGGGGGATGAACACTGAAGCTTTCTTT
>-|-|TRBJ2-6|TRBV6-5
CASKLSLSGANVLTF
TGTGCCAGCAAACTTTCACTCTCTGGGGCCAACGTCCTGACTTTC
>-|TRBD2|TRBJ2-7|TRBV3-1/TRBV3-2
CASSHSGDEQYF
TGTGCCAGCAGCCATAGCGGGGACGAGCAGTACTTC
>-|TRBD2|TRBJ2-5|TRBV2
CASRGRLAGEETQYF
TGTGCCAGCAGAGGGAGACTAGCGGGAGAGGAGACCCAGTACTTC
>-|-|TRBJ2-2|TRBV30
CARAVAGGGELFF
TGTGCCCGTGCAGTCGCGGGTGGCGGGGAGCTGTTTTTT
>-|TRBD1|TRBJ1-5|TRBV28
CASSEQGGKNQPQHF
TGTGCCAGCAGTGAACAGGGGGGCAAGAATCAGCCCCAGCATTTT
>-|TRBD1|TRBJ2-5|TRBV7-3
CASSRQGSRETQYF
TGTGCCAGCAGCCGACAGGGTAGTAGAGAGACCCAGTACTTC
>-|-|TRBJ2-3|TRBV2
CASRGGGGPTDTQYF
TGTGCCAGCAGGGGTGGCGGGGGCCCCACAGATACGCAGTATTTT
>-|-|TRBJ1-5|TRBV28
CASNPVNQPQHF
TGTGCCAGCAATCCGGTGAATCAGCCCCAGCATTTT
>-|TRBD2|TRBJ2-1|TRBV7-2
CASRSTSGEQFF
TGTGCCAGCAGATCTACTAGCGGAGAGCAGTTCTTC
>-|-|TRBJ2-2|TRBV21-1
CASSKEPGSRAYLNTGELFF
TGTGCCAGCAGCAAAGAGCCGGGTTCCAGGGCCTACTTGAACACCGGGGAGCTGTTTTTT
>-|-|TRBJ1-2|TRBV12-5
CASGLGTGDYGYTF
TGTGCTAGTGGTTTAGGGACGGGAGACTATGGCTACACCTTC
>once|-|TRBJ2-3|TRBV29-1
CSVEEGAGGPDTQYF
TGCAGCGTTGAAGAGGGAGCGGGCGGACCGGATACGCAGTATTTT
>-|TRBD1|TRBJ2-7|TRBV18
CASSPGTGDTYEQYF
TGTGCCAGCTCACCAGGGACAGGGGATACATACGAGCAGTACTTC
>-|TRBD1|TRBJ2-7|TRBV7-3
CASSDTGTAPGYEQYF
TGTGCCAGCAGCGACACTGGGACAGCGCCCGGCTACGAGCAGTACTTC
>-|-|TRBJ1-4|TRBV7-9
CASSLDRFLNEKLFF
TGTGCCAGCAGCTTAGATAGATTTTTAAACGAAAAACTGTTTTTT
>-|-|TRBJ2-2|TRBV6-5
CASSSTGTGELFF
TGTGCCAGCAGTTCAACAGGAACCGGGGAGCTGTTTTTT
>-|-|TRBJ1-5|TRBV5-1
CASSLQGGNQPQHF
TGCGCCAGCAGCTTACAGGGTGGCAATCAGCCCCAGCATTTT
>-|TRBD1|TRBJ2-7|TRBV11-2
CASSLEGRTGVSQYF
TGTGCCAGCAGCTTAGAAGGGCGGACAGGGGTATCGCAGTACTTC
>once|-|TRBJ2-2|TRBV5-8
CASSSTPAGGAGELFF
TGTGCCAGCAGCTCCACCCCAGCGGGTGGGGCCGGGGAGCTGTTTTTT